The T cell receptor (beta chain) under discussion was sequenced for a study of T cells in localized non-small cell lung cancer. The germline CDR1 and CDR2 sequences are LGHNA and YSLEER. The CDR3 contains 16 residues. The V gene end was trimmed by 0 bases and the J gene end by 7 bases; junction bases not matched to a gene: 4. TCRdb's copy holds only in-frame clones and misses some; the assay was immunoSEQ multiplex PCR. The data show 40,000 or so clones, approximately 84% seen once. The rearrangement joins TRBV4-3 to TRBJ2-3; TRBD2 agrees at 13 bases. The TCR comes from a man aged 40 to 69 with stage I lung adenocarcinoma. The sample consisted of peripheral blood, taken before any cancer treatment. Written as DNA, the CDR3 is TGCGCCAGCAGCCAAGATCGACTAGCGGGAGGAAATACGCAGTATTTT. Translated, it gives CASSQDRLAGGNTQYF.